Shown below are 23 T cell receptor beta chains from a single sample sequenced in a study of type 1 and type 2 diabetes patients. PCR was run on genomic DNA. Multiplex PCR with 30 forward and 13 reverse primers amplified the TCR beta CDR3. TCRdb re-called the multiplex PCR reads with MiXCR, one entry per CDR3 protein. The table records more than 250,000 distinct CDR3 sequences, around 47% of them present only once. Sequencing used peripheral blood mononuclear cells (PBMCs). These receptors were collected from a young man with type 2 diabetes.

This chain links TRBV9 with TRBJ2-3; 7 nucleotides agree with TRBD2. The CDR3 consists of 15 residues. In germline, CDR1 is SGDLS, CDR2 YYNGEE. Trimming at V came to 0 bases and at J to 2 bases, leaving 3 bases not matched to a gene. CDR3 loop: CASSVGSGNTDTQYF. In nucleotides, the CDR3 is TGTGCCAGCAGCGTAGGGAGCGGGAACACAGATACGCAGTATTTT.

The chain carries TRBV7-3 and TRBJ2-6; TRBD2 is a possible D gene (6 bases). Germline V gives CDR1 SGHTA, CDR2 FQGTGA. CDR3 length equals 17 residues. V was cut by 5 bases and J by 5 bases, with 19 bases left in between. CDR3 bases: TGTGCCAGCAGCCCTAGATGGAGGGGTCTCTGGGCCAACGTCCTGACTTTC. Its protein is CASSPRWRGLWANVLTF.

This clonotype was seen a handful of times. This chain uses TRBV3-1 with TRBJ2-7, with a tentative D call TRBD1 (6 bases). CDR1 is LGHDT, CDR2 YNNKEL, per germline (reference sequence). The germline V and J ends were trimmed by 5 bases and 3 bases, with 17 bases remaining between them. This CDR3 is 15 amino acids long. The CDR3 protein is CASSTTGTTIYEQYF. The CDR3 DNA follows: TGTGCCAGCAGCACTACCGGGACAACTATCTACGAGCAGTACTTC.

The rearrangement uses TRBV19 and TRBJ1-1; 7 bases match TRBD1. Unmatched junction bases numbered 13, after V lost 4 bases and J lost 8 bases. Germline assignment: CDR1 LNHDA and CDR2 SQIVND (reference sequence). The CDR3 is made up of 15 amino acids. The CDR3 region is CASSRKGQATGEAFF. Here the CDR3 DNA reads TGTGCCAGTAGTAGGAAAGGACAGGCCACGGGGGAAGCTTTCTTT.

V gene TRBV20-1 combines with J gene TRBJ2-3; TRBD2 agrees at 8 bases. CDR3 size: 19 residues. Germline V gives CDR1 DFQATT, CDR2 SNEGSKA (reference sequence). V was pared by 5 bases and J by 1 base, with 20 bases of the junction left unmatched. Here the CDR3 DNA reads TGCAGTGCTCATGGCAGGATAGATGTAGCGGGGCCCCGCACAGATACGCAGTATTTT. Translated: CSAHGRIDVAGPRTDTQYF.

The genes are TRBV4-3 and TRBJ2-1, with D possibly matching TRBD1 (6 bases). V shed 1 base and J shed 2 bases, with 12 bases lying between them. The CDR3 is 16 residues long. Germline CDR1 reads LGHNA; CDR2 reads YSLEER. This CDR3 reads CASSQVLDRPYNEQFF. In nucleotides, the CDR3 is TGCGCCAGCAGCCAAGTATTGGACAGACCCTACAATGAGCAGTTCTTC.

The J gene is TRBJ1-6, the V gene TRBV25-1, with TRBD1 identical over 7 bases. CDR1 and CDR2 from the germline V gene are MGHDK and SYGVNS. The CDR3 runs 18 residues. Trimming cost V 7 bases and J 1 base; bases outside gene matches: 13. Written as DNA, the CDR3 is TGTGCCAGCACCTCTTGGGGTGAGGGGGCTTCCTATAATTCACCCCTCCACTTT. It translates to CASTSWGEGASYNSPLHF.

This clonotype showed up just a few times. The chain recombines TRBV7-3 with TRBJ2-7; D gene uncertain. Trimming shortened V by 5 bases and J by 6 bases, and 14 bases separated the two germline ends. The CDR3 runs to 13 residues. CDR1 and CDR2 (germline): SGHTA, FQGTGA. The CDR3 is CASSPKPGPEQYF. The CDR3 region has the DNA TGTGCCAGCAGCCCGAAACCGGGCCCCGAGCAGTACTTC.

CDR3 residues: CSALGPGETQYF. CDR3 DNA: TGCAGTGCTCTGGGCCCGGGAGAGACCCAGTACTTC. V is TRBV20-1 and J is TRBJ2-5; D unresolved. Germline lookup yields CDR1 DFQATT and CDR2 SNEGSKA (reference sequence). The CDR3 runs to 12 residues. V lost 5 bases to trimming and J lost 4 bases, with 11 bases between them.

The V gene is TRBV19, the J gene TRBJ2-6; TRBD1 is a possible D gene (5 bases). Germline V gene lookup returns CDR1 LNHDA and CDR2 SQIVND (reference sequence). V dropped 5 bases and J dropped 2 bases, with 13 bases sitting between them. This CDR3 contains 16 residues. The CDR3 region has the DNA TGTGCCAGTAGTCTACAGTCAGGGCCTGGGGCCAACGTCCTGACTTTC. As protein: CASSLQSGPGANVLTF.

The chain combines TRBV12-3 or TRBV12-4 with TRBJ2-3; perhaps TRBD1 as D (6 bases). The CDR3 extends over 12 amino acids. V shed 6 bases and J shed 4 bases, with 8 bases lying between them. CDR3 sequence (DNA): TGTGCCAGCAGCTGGGGGCCAGATACGCAGTATTTT. Encoded protein: CASSWGPDTQYF.

This chain links TRBV28 with TRBJ2-7; no reliable D call. The germline V gene encodes CDR1 MDHEN and CDR2 SYDVKM. The CDR3 length is 14 residues. Trimming left V 3 bases short and J 2 bases short, with 11 bases between. Here the CDR3 reads CASSFSGTTYEQYF. CDR3 coding DNA: TGTGCCAGCAGTTTTAGTGGCACCACCTACGAGCAGTACTTC.

This sequence joins TRBV25-1 and TRBJ2-3; no clear D. V was cut by 3 bases and J by 6 bases, with 16 bases left in between. The CDR3 is 15 amino acids. Germline CDR1 reads MGHDK; CDR2 reads SYGVNS. CDR3: CASSESRGGPDTQYF. The CDR3 coding sequence is TGTGCCAGCAGTGAGAGCCGAGGTGGACCTGATACGCAGTATTTT.

In the case of this clonotype: A read error may be the cause here, since a much bigger clone is one base away. The CDR3 DNA reads TGTGCCACCGCTAGCAGGAGGCTATACGAGCAGTACTTC. This sequence encodes CATASRRLYEQYF. J is TRBJ2-7 and V is TRBV15, with a weak D call TRBD2 (5 bases). CDR1 and CDR2 from the germline V gene are LNHNV and YYDKDF (reference sequence). V lost 8 bases and J 4 bases, leaving 15 bases between the germline ends. This CDR3 contains 13 residues.

The chain employs TRBV19 and TRBJ2-7; TRBD1 agrees at 10 bases. With 1 base clipped from V and 4 bases from J, the junction kept 1 base outside the gene matches. Germline V CDR1 and CDR2: LNHDA, SQIVND (reference sequence). This CDR3 comprises 14 residues. DNA of the CDR3: TGTGCCAGTAGTATAGGGACAGGGGGATACGAGCAGTACTTC. This gives the protein CASSIGTGGYEQYF.

The chain has TRBV19 and TRBJ2-5, with D tentatively TRBD2 (6 bases). The end of the DNA aligns better with TRBJ2-1, so the J call may be wrong. Per germline, CDR1 LNHDA and CDR2 SQIVND (reference sequence). This CDR3 comprises 15 residues. The CDR3 loop is CASSIVRGNYNEQFF. CDR3 bases: TGTGCCAGTAGTATAGTCCGGGGGAATTACAATGAGCAGTTCTTC.

The chain employs TRBV4-2 and TRBJ2-7; TRBD2 is a possible D gene (6 bases). V was pared by 1 base and J by 4 bases, with 11 bases between. The CDR3 is 14 amino acids. Germline V CDR1 and CDR2: LGHNA, YNFKEQ. CDR3 region: CASSQAGDVYEQYF. Written as DNA, the CDR3 is TGTGCCAGCAGCCAAGCGGGGGACGTTTACGAGCAGTACTTC.

The CDR3 DNA reads as TGTGCCAGCAGTTACTGGGACCTACCGGATGGCTACACCTTC. The encoded protein is CASSYWDLPDGYTF. The V gene is TRBV6-2 or TRBV6-3, the J gene TRBJ1-2, with D possibly TRBD1 on 5 matching bases. Germline V lookup: CDR1 MNHEY, CDR2 SVGEGT. This CDR3 region has 14 residues. The V end lost 1 base, the J end lost 6 bases, and 12 bases lay between the germline ends.

Worth noting for this clonotype: This clone may be a read error of a much larger clone one base away. The conserved phenylalanine or tryptophan normally closing the CDR3 is absent here, so this likely arose from a read error. J is TRBJ1-1 and V is TRBV2; D might be TRBD1 (6 bases). Trimming removed 5 bases from V and 11 bases from J, with 18 bases in between. Germline V gene lookup returns CDR1 SNHLY and CDR2 FYNNEI. This CDR3 comprises 13 residues. CDR3 residues: CASSPQTGERAFS. The DNA for the CDR3 is TGTGCCAGCAGTCCTCAGACAGGCGAGAGGGCTTTCTCT.

There are a few counts of this clonotype. This sequence joins TRBV19 and TRBJ1-4, with 9 bases identical to TRBD1. V dropped 6 bases and J dropped 2; count of bases not matched to a gene: 7. This CDR3 has 16 residues. CDR1 LNHDA and CDR2 SQIVND come from the germline V gene (reference sequence). The CDR3 region is CASRTGGAKTNEKLFF. The DNA of the CDR3 is TGTGCCAGTAGGACAGGGGGGGCGAAGACTAATGAAAAACTGTTTTTT.

The gene calls are TRBV7-2 and TRBJ2-1; 8 positions agree with TRBD1. The J call may be in error: the DNA end matches TRBJ2-7 better. CDR3 length equals 16 residues. Germline V CDR1 and CDR2: SGHTA, FQGNSA. CDR3 DNA: TGTGCCAGCAGCCTCGTTCGGACAGGGTCCTTCTACGAGCAGTACTTC. This gives the protein CASSLVRTGSFYEQYF.

V is TRBV7-6 and J is TRBJ2-5, with TRBD1 matching 10 bases. The V segment lost 5 bases and the J segment 4 bases; nucleotides outside the gene matches: 16. The CDR3 loop spans 18 amino acids. CDR1 is SGHVS, CDR2 FNYEAQ, per germline. Written as DNA, the CDR3 is TGTGCCAGCAGCATCACCCACAAACCGGGACAGGGGATAGAGACCCAGTACTTC. Its translation: CASSITHKPGQGIETQYF.

This sequence joins TRBV10-3 and TRBJ1-5; D perhaps matches TRBD1 (5 bases). V lost 6 bases and J lost 6, with 15 bases in between. The CDR3 runs to 14 residues. The V gene's germline CDR1 is ENHRY and CDR2 SYGVKD. The CDR3 sequence is CAISAGGWAQPQHF. Here the CDR3 DNA reads TGTGCCATCAGCGCCGGGGGGTGGGCTCAGCCCCAGCATTTT.